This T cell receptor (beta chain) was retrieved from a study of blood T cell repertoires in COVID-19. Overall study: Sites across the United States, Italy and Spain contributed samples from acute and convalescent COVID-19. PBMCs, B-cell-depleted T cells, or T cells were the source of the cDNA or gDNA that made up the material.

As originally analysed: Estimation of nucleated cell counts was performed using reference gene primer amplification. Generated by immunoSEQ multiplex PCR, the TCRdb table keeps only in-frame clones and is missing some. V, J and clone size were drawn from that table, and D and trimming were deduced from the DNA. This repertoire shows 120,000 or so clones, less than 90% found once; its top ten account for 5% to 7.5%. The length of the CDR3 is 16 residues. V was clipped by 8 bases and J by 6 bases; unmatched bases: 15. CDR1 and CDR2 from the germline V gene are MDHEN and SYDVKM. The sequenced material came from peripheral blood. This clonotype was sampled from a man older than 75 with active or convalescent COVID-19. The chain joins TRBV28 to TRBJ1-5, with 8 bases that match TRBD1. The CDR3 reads CASGYPDRVESQPQHF. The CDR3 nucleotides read TGTGCCAGCGGATATCCGGACAGGGTCGAGAGTCAGCCCCAGCATTTT.